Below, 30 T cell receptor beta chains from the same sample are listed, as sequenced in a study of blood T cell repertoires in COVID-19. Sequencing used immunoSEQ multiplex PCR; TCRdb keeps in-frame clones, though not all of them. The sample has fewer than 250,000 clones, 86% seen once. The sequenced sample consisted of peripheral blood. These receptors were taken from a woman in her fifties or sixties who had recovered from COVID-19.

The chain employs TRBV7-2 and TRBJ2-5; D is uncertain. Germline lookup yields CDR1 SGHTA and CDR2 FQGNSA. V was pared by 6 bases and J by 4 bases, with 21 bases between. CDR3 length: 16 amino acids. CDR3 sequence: CASSLFTPAYIETQYF. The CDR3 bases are TGTGCCAGCAGTCTCTTCACCCCCGCGTATATAGAGACCCAGTACTTC.

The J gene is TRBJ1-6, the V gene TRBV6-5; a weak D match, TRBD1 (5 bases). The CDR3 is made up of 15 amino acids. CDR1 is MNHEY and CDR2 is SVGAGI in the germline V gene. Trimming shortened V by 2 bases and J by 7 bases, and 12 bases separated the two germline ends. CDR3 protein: CASSYRGIPNSPLHF. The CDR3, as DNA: TGTGCCAGCAGTTACAGGGGCATTCCCAATTCACCCCTCCACTTT.

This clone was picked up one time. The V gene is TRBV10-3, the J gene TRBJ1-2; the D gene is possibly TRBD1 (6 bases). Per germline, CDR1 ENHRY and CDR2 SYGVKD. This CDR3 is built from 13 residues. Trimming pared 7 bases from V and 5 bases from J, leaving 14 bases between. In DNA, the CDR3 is TGTGCCATCAATCCCACAGGGCTGTATGGCTACACCTTC. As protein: CAINPTGLYGYTF.

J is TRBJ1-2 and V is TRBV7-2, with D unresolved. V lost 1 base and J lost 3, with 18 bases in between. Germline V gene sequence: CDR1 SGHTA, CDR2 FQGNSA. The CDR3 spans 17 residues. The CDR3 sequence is CASSLDFVAFLYYGYTF. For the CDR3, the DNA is TGTGCCAGCAGCTTAGATTTTGTGGCCTTCCTGTACTATGGCTACACCTTC.

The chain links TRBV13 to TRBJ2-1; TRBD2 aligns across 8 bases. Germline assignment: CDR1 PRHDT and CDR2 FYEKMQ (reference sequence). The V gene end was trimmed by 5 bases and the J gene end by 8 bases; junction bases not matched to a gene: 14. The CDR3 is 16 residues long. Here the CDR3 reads CASSPFDSGGLDEQFF. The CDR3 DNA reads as TGTGCCAGCAGCCCCTTTGACAGCGGGGGCTTGGATGAGCAGTTCTTC.

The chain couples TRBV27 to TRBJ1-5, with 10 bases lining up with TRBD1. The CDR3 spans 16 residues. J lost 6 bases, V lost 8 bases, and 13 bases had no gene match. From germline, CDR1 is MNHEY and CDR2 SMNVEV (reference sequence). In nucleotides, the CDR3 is TGTGCCAGCCGCGACAGGGGGCCCTCTAAGGGTCAGCCCCAGCATTTT. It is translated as CASRDRGPSKGQPQHF.

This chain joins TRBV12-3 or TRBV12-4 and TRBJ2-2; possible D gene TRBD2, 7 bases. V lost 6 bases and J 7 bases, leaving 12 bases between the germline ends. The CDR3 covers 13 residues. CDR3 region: CASSYREGGELFF. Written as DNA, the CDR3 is TGTGCCAGCAGCTACAGGGAGGGCGGGGAGCTGTTTTTT.

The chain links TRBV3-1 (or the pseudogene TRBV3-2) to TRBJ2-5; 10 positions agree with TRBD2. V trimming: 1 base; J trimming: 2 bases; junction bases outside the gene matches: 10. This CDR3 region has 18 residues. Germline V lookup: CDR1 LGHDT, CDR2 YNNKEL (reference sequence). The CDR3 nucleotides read TGTGCCAGCAGCCAAGTGGCAGCGGGGGGGCCACTGCAAGAGACCCAGTACTTC. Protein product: CASSQVAAGGPLQETQYF.

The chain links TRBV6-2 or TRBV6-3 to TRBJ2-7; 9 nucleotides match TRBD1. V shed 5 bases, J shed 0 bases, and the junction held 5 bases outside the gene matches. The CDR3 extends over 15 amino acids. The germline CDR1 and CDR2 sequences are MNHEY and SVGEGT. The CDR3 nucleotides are TGTGCCAGCAGTAACGGACAGGGGCACTCCTACGAGCAGTACTTC. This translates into CASSNGQGHSYEQYF.

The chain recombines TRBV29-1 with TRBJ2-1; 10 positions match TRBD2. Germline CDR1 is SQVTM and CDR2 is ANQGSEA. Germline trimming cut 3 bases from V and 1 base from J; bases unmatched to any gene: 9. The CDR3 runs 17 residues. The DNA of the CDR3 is TGCAGCGTTGAGTCCGATTTACTAGCGGGGTCCTACAATGAGCAGTTCTTC. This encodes CSVESDLLAGSYNEQFF.

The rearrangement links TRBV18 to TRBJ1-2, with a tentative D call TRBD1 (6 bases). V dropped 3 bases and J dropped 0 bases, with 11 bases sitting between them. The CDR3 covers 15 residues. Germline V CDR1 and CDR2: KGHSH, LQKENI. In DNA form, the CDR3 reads TGTGCCAGCTCACCGACGACAGGTACTAACTATGGCTACACCTTC. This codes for CASSPTTGTNYGYTF.

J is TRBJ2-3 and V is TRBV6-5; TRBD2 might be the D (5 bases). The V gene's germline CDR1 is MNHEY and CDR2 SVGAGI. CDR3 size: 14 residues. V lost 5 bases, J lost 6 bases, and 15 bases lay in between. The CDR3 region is CASSLLTSSDTQYF. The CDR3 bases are TGTGCCAGCAGTCTACTCACTAGTTCGGATACGCAGTATTTT.

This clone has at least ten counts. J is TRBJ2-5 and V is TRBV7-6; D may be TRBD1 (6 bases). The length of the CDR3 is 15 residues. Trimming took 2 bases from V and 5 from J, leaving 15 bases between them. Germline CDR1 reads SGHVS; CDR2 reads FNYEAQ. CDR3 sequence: CASSLKWGPGETQYF. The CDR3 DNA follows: TGTGCCAGCAGCTTAAAGTGGGGGCCGGGGGAGACCCAGTACTTC.

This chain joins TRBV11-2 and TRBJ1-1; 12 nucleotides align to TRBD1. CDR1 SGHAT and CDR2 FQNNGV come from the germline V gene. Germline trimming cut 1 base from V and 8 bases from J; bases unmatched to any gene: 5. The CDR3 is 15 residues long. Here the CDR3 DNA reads TGTGCCAGCAGCTTAGTAGGGACAGGGGGCCTCGAAGCTTTCTTT. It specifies CASSLVGTGGLEAFF.

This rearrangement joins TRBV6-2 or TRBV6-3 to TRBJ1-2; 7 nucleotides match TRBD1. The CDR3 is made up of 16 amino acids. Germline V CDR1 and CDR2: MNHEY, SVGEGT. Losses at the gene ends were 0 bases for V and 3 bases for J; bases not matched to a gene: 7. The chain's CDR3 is CASSYSQIRGDYGYTF. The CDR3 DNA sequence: TGTGCCAGCAGTTACTCCCAAATCAGGGGGGACTATGGCTACACCTTC.

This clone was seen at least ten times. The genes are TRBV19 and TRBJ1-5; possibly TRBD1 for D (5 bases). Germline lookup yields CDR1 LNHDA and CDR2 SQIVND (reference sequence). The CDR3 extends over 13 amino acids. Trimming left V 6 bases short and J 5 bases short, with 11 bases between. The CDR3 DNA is TGTGCCAGTAGCATACTAGGGGATCAGCCCCAGCATTTT. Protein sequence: CASSILGDQPQHF. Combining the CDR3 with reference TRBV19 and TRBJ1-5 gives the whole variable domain DGGITQSPKYLFRKEGQNVTLSCEQNLNHDAMYWYRQDPGQGLRLIYYSQIVNDFQKGDIAEGYSVSREKKESFPLTVTSAQKNPTAFYLCASSILGDQPQHFGDGTRLSIL.

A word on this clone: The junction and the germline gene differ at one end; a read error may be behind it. The CDR3 here is CASSVAGTAIRF. The CDR3 DNA reads as TGTGCCAGCAGTGTAGCCGGGACAGCAATCCGGTTT. The chain uses TRBV6-1 and TRBJ1-3; TRBD1 matches at 7 bases. This CDR3 has 12 amino acids. Germline CDR1 MNHNS, CDR2 SASEGT.

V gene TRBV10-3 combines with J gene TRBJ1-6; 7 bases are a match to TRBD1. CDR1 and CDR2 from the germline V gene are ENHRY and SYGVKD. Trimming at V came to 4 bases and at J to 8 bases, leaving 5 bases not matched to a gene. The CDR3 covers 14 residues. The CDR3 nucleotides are TGTGCCATCAGTGTACAGGGGTCGGATTCACCCCTCCACTTT. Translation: CAISVQGSDSPLHF.

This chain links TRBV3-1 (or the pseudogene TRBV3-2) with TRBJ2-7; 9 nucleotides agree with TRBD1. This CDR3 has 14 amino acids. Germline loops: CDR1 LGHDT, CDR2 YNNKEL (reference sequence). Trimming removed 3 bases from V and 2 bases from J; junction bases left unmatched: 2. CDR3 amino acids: CASSQGTGTYEQYF. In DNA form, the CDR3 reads TGTGCCAGCAGCCAGGGGACAGGGACCTACGAGCAGTACTTC.

This CDR3 reads CATSRPPDNGYTF. The CDR3 nucleotides are TGTGCCACCAGCAGACCCCCGGACAATGGCTACACCTTC. The J gene is TRBJ1-2, the V gene TRBV15; possible D gene TRBD1, 5 bases. Germline values: CDR1 LNHNV, CDR2 YYDKDF (reference sequence). The V end was cut by 2 bases, the J end by 6 bases, with 10 bases between. This CDR3 region has 13 residues.

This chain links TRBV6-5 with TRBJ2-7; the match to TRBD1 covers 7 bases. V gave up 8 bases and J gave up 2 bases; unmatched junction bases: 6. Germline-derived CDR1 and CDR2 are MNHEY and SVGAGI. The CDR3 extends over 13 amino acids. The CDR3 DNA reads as TGTGCCAGCCACGGGACAGATACCTACGAGCAGTACTTC. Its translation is CASHGTDTYEQYF.

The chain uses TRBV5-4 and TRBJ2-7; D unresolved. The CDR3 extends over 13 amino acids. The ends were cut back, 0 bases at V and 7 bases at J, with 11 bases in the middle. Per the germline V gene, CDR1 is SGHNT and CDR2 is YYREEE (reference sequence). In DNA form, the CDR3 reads TGTGCCAGCAGCTTGGGTTCGCCTAGGGAGCAGTACTTC. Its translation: CASSLGSPREQYF.

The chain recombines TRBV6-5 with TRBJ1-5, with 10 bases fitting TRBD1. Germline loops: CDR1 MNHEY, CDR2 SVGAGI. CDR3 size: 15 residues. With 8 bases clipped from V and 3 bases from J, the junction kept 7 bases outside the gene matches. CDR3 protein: CASSLTGGSNQPQHF. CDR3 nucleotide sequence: TGTGCCAGCTCCCTGACAGGGGGCTCCAATCAGCCCCAGCATTTT.

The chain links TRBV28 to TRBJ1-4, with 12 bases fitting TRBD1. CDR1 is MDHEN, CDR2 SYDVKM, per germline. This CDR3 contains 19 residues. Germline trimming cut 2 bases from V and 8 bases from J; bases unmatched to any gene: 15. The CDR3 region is CASSLRGQTGQGAREKLFF. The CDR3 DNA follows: TGTGCCAGCAGTTTAAGAGGACAGACGGGACAGGGGGCTCGCGAAAAACTGTTTTTT.

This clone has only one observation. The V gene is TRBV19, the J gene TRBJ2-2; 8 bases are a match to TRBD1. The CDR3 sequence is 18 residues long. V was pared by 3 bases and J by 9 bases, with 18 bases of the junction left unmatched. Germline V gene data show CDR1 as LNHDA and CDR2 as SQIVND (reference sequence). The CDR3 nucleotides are TGTGCCAGTAGTATTGTTGGCCAGGGGGCGTTGAGATTCCGGGAGCTGTTTTTT. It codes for CASSIVGQGALRFRELFF.

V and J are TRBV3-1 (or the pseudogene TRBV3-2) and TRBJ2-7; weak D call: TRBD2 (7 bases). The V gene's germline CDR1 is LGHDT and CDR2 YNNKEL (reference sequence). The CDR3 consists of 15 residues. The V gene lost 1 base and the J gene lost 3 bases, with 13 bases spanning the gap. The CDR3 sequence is CASSQARRGGYEQYF. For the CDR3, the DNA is TGTGCCAGCAGCCAAGCTCGGAGGGGGGGCTACGAGCAGTACTTC.

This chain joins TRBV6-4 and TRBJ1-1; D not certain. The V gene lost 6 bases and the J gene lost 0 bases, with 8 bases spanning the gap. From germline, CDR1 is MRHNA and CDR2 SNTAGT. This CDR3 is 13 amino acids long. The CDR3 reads CASREDMNTEAFF. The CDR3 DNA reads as TGTGCCAGCAGGGAGGATATGAACACTGAAGCTTTCTTT.

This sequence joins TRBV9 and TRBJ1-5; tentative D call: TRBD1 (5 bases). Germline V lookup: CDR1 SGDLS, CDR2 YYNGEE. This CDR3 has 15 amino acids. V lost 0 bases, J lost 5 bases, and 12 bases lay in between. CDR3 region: CASSVGGEDYQPQHF. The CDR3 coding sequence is TGTGCCAGCAGCGTAGGGGGCGAAGACTATCAGCCCCAGCATTTT.

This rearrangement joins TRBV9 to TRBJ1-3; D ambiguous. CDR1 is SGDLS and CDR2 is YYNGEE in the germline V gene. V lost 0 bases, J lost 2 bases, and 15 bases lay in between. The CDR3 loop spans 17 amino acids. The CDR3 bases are TGTGCCAGCAGCGTAGAGGTCCGAGGGAATGCTGGAAACACCATATATTTT. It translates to CASSVEVRGNAGNTIYF. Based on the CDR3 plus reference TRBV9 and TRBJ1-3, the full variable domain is DSGVTQTPKHLITATGQRVTLRCSPRSGDLSVYWYQQSLDQGLQFLIQYYNGEERAKGNILERFSAQQFPDLHSELNLSSLELGDSALYFCASSVEVRGNAGNTIYFGEGSWLTVV.

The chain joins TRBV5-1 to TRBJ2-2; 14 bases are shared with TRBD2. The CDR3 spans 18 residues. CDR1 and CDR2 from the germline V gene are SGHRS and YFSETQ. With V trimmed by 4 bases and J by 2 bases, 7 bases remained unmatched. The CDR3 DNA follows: TGCGCCAGCAGCCTTCGGACTAGCGGGGGGACCAACACCGGGGAGCTGTTTTTT. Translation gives CASSLRTSGGTNTGELFF.